This T cell receptor (beta chain) emerged from a study of T cell responses to AZD1222 COVID-19 vaccine (dated by TCRdb to the early 2020s). Regarding the study in general: AZD1222 recipients whose second dose came at about 4 weeks and those whose second dose came at about 12 weeks were combined into one group, since spike-specific TCR depth and breadth did not differ between the two schedules. TCR sequencing was performed for 230 to 250 trial participants, of whom about 200 were given two doses of AZD1222 and around 26 were given two doses of MenACWY control vaccine. Enrollment into the trials was organized by age into subgroups of 18-55, 56-69 and 70-plus years, and those subgroups contained roughly 150, 30 and 60 TCR-sequenced participants, respectively.

On this clone itself: Its antigen specificity is not known. Within one base of it there is no much larger clone, and no base qualities were kept.

The time point label, read with the paper, signifies: baseline before first vaccination. Vaccinee samples came from UK trials COV001 and COV002, including a single-blind randomized controlled phase 2/3 trial of AZD1222 (ChAdOx1 nCoV-19) in healthy adults. For TCRbeta chain sequencing, PBMC samples from trial participants were taken at day 0 and at day 28 after the second dose. V drops 7 bases and J drops 0 bases, leaving 30 bases in between. Taken from cysteine to phenylalanine, the CDR3 has 20 residues. Of the read, only the CDR3 DNA is kept; its 60 bases are in frame from base 1. In the germline V gene, CDR1 corresponds to LGHNT and CDR2 to FRNRAP. Results the study describes overall, beyond this receptor: The whole spike protein was spanned by vaccine-associated CD4 TCRs, and dominant responses were seen in regions 160-218 and 743-854. A significant rise in spike-specific TCR breadth and depth was observed after two AZD1222 doses relative to day 0 and relative to MenACWY recipients. Because no day 14 peak-response samples were available, repertoires were characterized only after the peak T cell response. The 56-69-year group was small, and its depth increase did not reach significance, likely because of low power. Nearly half of unique spike-specific TCRs reportedly recognized epitopes outside regions mutated in the B.1.351 and B.1.1.7 variants. Only 5 to 7 AZD1222 recipients were SARS-CoV-2 seropositive at baseline, limiting conclusions about previously exposed vaccinees. Participants were mostly white British and included more females than males, and it was suggested by the authors that clonal diversity may have been underestimated.

The CDR3 regions of human TCRbeta chains were analyzed by immunosequencing. Under the source paper's analysis protocol: Repertoire TCRs were matched against a reference library of SARS-CoV-2-specific TCRs generated with the MIRA antigen-specificity platform. Breadth was defined as the fraction of unique TCRs that were SARS-CoV-2-associated, and depth was defined as the fraction of total T cells that were SARS-CoV-2-associated. Using the MIRA data, each spike-specific TCR was mapped to the spike region that the TCR reacts to and placed in a CD4 or CD8 class. Log10-transformed breadth and depth values were compared by one-way ANOVA with Sidak's multiple comparisons tests. TCRdb mirrors the immuneACCESS table, restricted to in-frame sequences. Some clones are absent from its copies; in checked studies, under half trace to an unresolved V gene, and the reason for the others is unknown. That table gives V, J and clone size, and the DNA gave D and trimming. Here the sample has 100,000 or so clones; 82% occur a single time. The ten top clones hold 5% of the sample.

The sequencing used peripheral blood, collected on day 0 of AZD1222 vaccination. The rearrangement joined TRBV12-5 to TRBJ1-2; the D segment could be TRBD1, given 6 matching bases. This TCR was recovered from an adult in good health. The bases are TGTGCTAGTGCCATGACCGCTGGTGCGCGGGGACACCTGACTAACTATGGCTACACCTTC. Translation gives CASAMTAGARGHLTNYGYTF.